Presented here are 24 T cell receptor beta chains from one specimen sequenced in a study of blood T cell repertoires in COVID-19. Only in-frame clones appear in the TCRdb table, and some are missing; sequencing was by immunoSEQ multiplex PCR. This sample carries 120,000 or so clones, around 80% of them seen once, and the ten largest clones take about 2.5%. The sequenced sample was peripheral blood. The receptors shown here come from a man aged 45-65 years with acute or convalescent COVID-19.

The chain joins TRBV9 to TRBJ2-1; maybe TRBD2 (6 bases). This CDR3 contains 15 residues. Trimming took 0 bases from V and 6 from J, leaving 13 bases between them. CDR1 SGDLS and CDR2 YYNGEE come from the germline V gene. The CDR3 DNA sequence: TGTGCCAGCAGCGTAGGAGACCGGGACTTCAATGAGCAGTTCTTC. Protein: CASSVGDRDFNEQFF. Supplemented by reference TRBV9 and TRBJ2-1, the full variable domain reads DSGVTQTPKHLITATGQRVTLRCSPRSGDLSVYWYQQSLDQGLQFLIQYYNGEERAKGNILERFSAQQFPDLHSELNLSSLELGDSALYFCASSVGDRDFNEQFFGPGTRLTVL.

The chain links TRBV10-3 to TRBJ1-1; D is unclear. V was trimmed by 2 bases and J by 0 bases, leaving 7 bases between them. Germline V gene lookup returns CDR1 ENHRY and CDR2 SYGVKD. There are 14 residues in the CDR3. The CDR3 reads CAISEEQMNTEAFF. Here the CDR3 DNA reads TGTGCCATCAGTGAGGAACAGATGAACACTGAAGCTTTCTTT.

The V gene is TRBV19, the J gene TRBJ2-3; TRBD2 matches 11 bases. Per germline, CDR1 LNHDA and CDR2 SQIVND (reference sequence). The junction had 2 bases not matched to a gene; V was cut back by 0 bases and J by 6 bases. CDR3 length equals 15 residues. The CDR3 coding sequence is TGTGCCAGTAGTATAGAGGCTAGCGGGAGGGATACGCAGTATTTT. It encodes CASSIEASGRDTQYF.

This clone came up a few times. This sequence joins TRBV12-3 or TRBV12-4 and TRBJ1-2; D is unresolved. The V gene lost 1 base and the J gene lost 8 bases, with 8 bases spanning the gap. The CDR3 covers 12 residues. CDR3 in amino acids: CASSLGVGGYTF. DNA of the CDR3: TGTGCCAGCAGTTTAGGGGTGGGCGGCTACACCTTC.

This clone was seen a few times. This chain joins TRBV19 and TRBJ2-2; 7 positions match TRBD1. Germline CDR1 LNHDA, CDR2 SQIVND (reference sequence). V dropped 2 bases and J dropped 10; count of bases not matched to a gene: 7. The CDR3 loop spans 14 amino acids. For the CDR3, the DNA is TGTGCCAGTAGTATAATCAGGGACAGCGCGGAGCTGTTTTTT. This sequence encodes CASSIIRDSAELFF.

CDR3 residues: CASSVGLAGAETQYF. The CDR3 DNA reads TGTGCCAGCAGCGTGGGGCTAGCGGGGGCAGAGACCCAGTACTTC. The V and J genes are TRBV9 and TRBJ2-5, with TRBD2 identical over 10 bases. Germline CDR1 is SGDLS and CDR2 is YYNGEE. After removal of 2 bases from V and 4 bases from J, the junction contained 5 bases not matched to a gene. This CDR3 has 15 amino acids.

The chain joins TRBV21-1 to TRBJ2-1; the table calls TRBD2, which could not be checked here. TRBV21-1 constitutes a pseudogene. The CDR3 length is 16 residues. The chain's CDR3 is CASSNPGTTPYNEQFF. CDR3 DNA sequence: TGTGCCAGCAGCAATCCCGGGACTACTCCCTACAATGAGCAGTTCTTC.

In its sample, this clone was seen a few times. V usage is TRBV27 and J usage is TRBJ2-7; TRBD1 matches 10 bases. Germline values: CDR1 MNHEY, CDR2 SMNVEV (reference sequence). V lost 5 bases and J lost 3; bases outside the gene matches: 7. CDR3 length equals 15 residues. The CDR3: CASSRTGGGGYEQYF. CDR3 bases: TGTGCCAGCAGTAGGACAGGGGGAGGAGGCTACGAGCAGTACTTC.

The V gene is TRBV6-6, the J gene TRBJ1-5; 8 bases are a match to TRBD1. The CDR3 contains 13 residues. The V gene's germline CDR1 is MNHNY and CDR2 SVGAGI (reference sequence). V lost 6 bases, J lost 7 bases, and 5 bases stayed unmatched. DNA for the CDR3: TGTGCCAGCAGCGGACAGGGAGGGCAGCCCCAGCATTTT. Translating it yields CASSGQGGQPQHF.

This clone was detected only a few times. The rearrangement joins TRBV5-4 to TRBJ1-1; weak D call: TRBD1 (5 bases). Germline V gives CDR1 SGHNT, CDR2 YYREEE (reference sequence). V was shortened by 0 bases and J by 1 base, with 10 bases between the two germline ends. CDR3 length: 15 residues. Written as DNA, the CDR3 is TGTGCCAGCAGCTTGGAGTCAGGGAAGAACACTGAAGCTTTCTTT. It yields the protein CASSLESGKNTEAFF.

The gene calls are TRBV10-3 and TRBJ1-1; TRBD1 agrees at 10 bases. The CDR3 has 17 residues. V lost 2 bases, J lost 3 bases, and 9 bases stayed unmatched. Germline V CDR1 and CDR2: ENHRY, SYGVKD. The CDR3 here is CAISERGRTGGYTEAFF. The CDR3 region has the DNA TGTGCCATCAGTGAGAGGGGAAGGACAGGGGGGTACACTGAAGCTTTCTTT.

The chain has TRBV11-3 and TRBJ2-2, with 8 bases aligning to TRBD1. The J segment lost 6 bases and the V segment lost 1 base, leaving 4 bases of the junction unmatched. The CDR3 extends over 15 amino acids. Germline CDR1 SGHNT, CDR2 YENEEA. CDR3 sequence: CASSLAQGAPGELFF. For the CDR3, the DNA is TGTGCCAGCAGCTTAGCCCAGGGGGCCCCCGGGGAGCTGTTTTTT.

This chain links TRBV6-6 with TRBJ1-5, with 11 bases aligning to TRBD1. Germline V CDR1 and CDR2: MNHNY, SVGAGI (reference sequence). After removal of 5 bases from V and 0 bases from J, the junction contained 12 bases not matched to a gene. This CDR3 spans 19 amino acids. CDR3 coding DNA: TGTGCCAGCAGTGGATCCCGGGACAGGGGGGTTGGTAGCAATCAGCCCCAGCATTTT. Translated, it gives CASSGSRDRGVGSNQPQHF.

The chain recombines TRBV4-1 with TRBJ2-5, with D tentatively TRBD2 (5 bases). This CDR3 comprises 15 residues. V lost 4 bases, J lost 0 bases, and 12 bases lay in between. The germline V gene has CDR1 MGHRA and CDR2 YSYEKL. The CDR3 nucleotides read TGCGCCAGCAGCCCCAGATGGAGGTACCAAGAGACCCAGTACTTC. Translated, it gives CASSPRWRYQETQYF.

The J gene is TRBJ2-7, the V gene TRBV4-1; 8 bases fit TRBD1. The V and J ends lost 4 bases and 6 bases, in that order; junction bases with no gene match: 23. This CDR3 contains 19 residues. Germline V gene lookup returns CDR1 MGHRA and CDR2 YSYEKL. CDR3: CASSPRAMDRESAVGEQYF. The CDR3 nucleotides read TGCGCCAGCAGCCCCCGCGCGATGGACAGGGAGTCTGCCGTCGGCGAGCAGTACTTC.

The chain has TRBV21-1 and TRBJ2-7; TRBD2, the D gene given by the table, was not confirmed from the DNA. TRBV21-1 is deemed a pseudogene. The CDR3 totals 14 residues. The CDR3 DNA sequence: TGTGCCAGCAGCAAACGGGACTCGCCGTACGAGCAGTACTTC. It is translated as CASSKRDSPYEQYF.

This clone was counted a few times. The chain uses TRBV30 and TRBJ1-2, with D possibly TRBD1 on 5 matching bases. CDR3 length: 13 amino acids. Trimming pared 6 bases from V and 4 bases from J, leaving 15 bases between. CDR1 is GTSNPN, CDR2 SVGIG, per germline (reference sequence). CDR3 sequence: CACQGASVYGYTF. The CDR3 nucleotides read TGTGCCTGTCAAGGGGCCTCGGTCTATGGCTACACCTTC.

The rearrangement uses TRBV30 and TRBJ1-5, with 8 bases lining up with TRBD1. The junction had 4 bases not matched to a gene; V was cut back by 5 bases and J by 4 bases. Germline CDR1 GTSNPN, CDR2 SVGIG (reference sequence). The CDR3 has 13 residues. The CDR3 DNA sequence: TGTGCCTGGGGCGGACAGGGAAATCAGCCCCAGCATTTT. Amino acid sequence: CAWGGQGNQPQHF.

The CDR3 sequence is CASSPTTGGFTGELFF. The CDR3, as DNA: TGTGCCAGCAGCCCAACAACAGGGGGGTTCACCGGGGAGCTGTTTTTT. The chain combines TRBV9 with TRBJ2-2, with TRBD1 matching over 8 bases. This CDR3 spans 16 amino acids. V lost 4 bases and J lost 4; bases outside the gene matches: 9. The germline V gene encodes CDR1 SGDLS and CDR2 YYNGEE.

This sequence joins TRBV4-1 and TRBJ2-5, with 8 bases that match TRBD1. Germline V gene lookup returns CDR1 MGHRA and CDR2 YSYEKL. V shed 0 bases and J 6 bases; nucleotides not matched to a gene: 12. The CDR3 contains 17 residues. The CDR3 sequence is CASSQDNAGGAWKTQYF. CDR3 sequence (DNA): TGCGCCAGCAGCCAAGACAACGCAGGGGGCGCTTGGAAGACCCAGTACTTC.

This clone showed up just once. The CDR3 is CASSRRQATNTEAFF. The CDR3 bases are TGCGCCAGCAGTAGACGACAGGCGACGAACACTGAAGCTTTCTTT. V and J are TRBV5-1 and TRBJ1-1; D is perhaps TRBD1 (6 bases). V lost 5 bases, J lost 1 base, and 15 bases lay in between. Germline assignment: CDR1 SGHRS and CDR2 YFSETQ. The CDR3 runs 15 residues.

V usage is TRBV11-1 and J usage is TRBJ2-4, with 7 bases lining up with TRBD2. CDR3 length: 16 residues. Germline CDR1 is SGHAT and CDR2 is FQDESV (reference sequence). Losses at the gene ends were 5 bases for V and 0 bases for J; bases not matched to a gene: 7. In DNA form, the CDR3 reads TGTGCCAGCAGCCAAGCGGGAAGCTTAGCCAAAAACATTCAGTACTTC. It translates to CASSQAGSLAKNIQYF.

The chain is built from TRBV5-4 and TRBJ2-7, with TRBD2 identical over 12 bases. The junction had 10 bases not matched to a gene; V was cut back by 4 bases and J by 5 bases. CDR3 length: 16 residues. Germline CDR1 SGHNT, CDR2 YYREEE (reference sequence). In DNA form, the CDR3 reads TGTGCCAGCAGCATCTACCTAGCGGGAGGGGGGAACGAGCAGTACTTC. Translation gives CASSIYLAGGGNEQYF.

This clone was seen a few times. V gene TRBV19 combines with J gene TRBJ1-5; no firm D call. The CDR3 spans 10 residues. V was pared by 9 bases and J by 11 bases, with 11 bases between. The germline gives CDR1 LNHDA, CDR2 SQIVND (reference sequence). CDR3 sequence: CASGNEAQHF. In nucleotides, the CDR3 is TGTGCCAGCGGGAATGAAGCCCAGCATTTT.